Below are 10 T cell receptor beta chains sequenced from a single sample in a study of Ad26.COV2.S vaccination and SARS-CoV-2 variants. TCRdb keeps only in-frame clones here, not all; method: immunoSEQ multiplex PCR. The sample holds roughly 680,000 clones, around 90% seen once. Treatment of the sample: 19 received Ad26.COV2.S at low or high dose, single or two shots; 5 received placebo; per-sample allocation not given. Samples were taken on day 63 after the first vaccine or placebo injection. The sequenced sample was peripheral blood, obtained in a trial of Ad26.COV2.S vaccine versus placebo. The receptor source for this set is a person aged 18-60 years who received the Ad26.COV2.S COVID-19 vaccine or a placebo.

The V call is TRBV11-2, the J call TRBJ2-2; D not certain. This CDR3 comprises 13 residues. V lost 1 base and J 6 bases, leaving 6 bases between the germline ends. CDR1 is SGHAT, CDR2 FQNNGV, per germline. The CDR3: CASSLGWAGELFF. The CDR3 DNA reads as TGTGCCAGCAGCTTAGGTTGGGCCGGGGAGCTGTTTTTT.

The chain is built from TRBV2 and TRBJ1-1; D perhaps matches TRBD1 (5 bases). The V end was cut by 9 bases, the J end by 2 bases, with 16 bases between. CDR3 size: 14 residues. Germline lookup yields CDR1 SNHLY and CDR2 FYNNEI. CDR3 protein: CARDFTTGNTEAFF. The CDR3, as DNA: TGTGCCAGAGATTTCACAACAGGAAACACTGAAGCTTTCTTT.

This clone occurred a few times. V usage is TRBV6-5 and J usage is TRBJ2-1; no reliable D call. Trimming shortened V by 7 bases and J by 5 bases, and 12 bases separated the two germline ends. Per the germline V gene, CDR1 is MNHEY and CDR2 is SVGAGI. This CDR3 has 13 residues. The CDR3, as DNA: TGTGCCAGCATATCGGGCCAGAACAATGAGCAGTTCTTC. This translates into CASISGQNNEQFF.

The gene calls are TRBV6-1 and TRBJ1-6; D is uncertain. The CDR3 runs to 15 residues. Germline values: CDR1 MNHNS, CDR2 SASEGT. V was cut by 5 bases and J by 2 bases, with 10 bases left in between. Written as DNA, the CDR3 is TGTGCCAGCAGTTTTGGGGTTACCTATAATTCACCCCTCCACTTT. Amino acid sequence: CASSFGVTYNSPLHF.

J is TRBJ1-2 and V is TRBV12-3 or TRBV12-4, with D perhaps matching TRBD1 (5 bases). This CDR3 is built from 13 residues. V was shortened by 3 bases and J by 6 bases, with 11 bases between the two germline ends. The CDR3 loop reads CASSLGDSHGYTF. CDR3 nucleotide sequence: TGTGCCAGCAGTTTGGGGGATTCGCATGGCTACACCTTC.

The chain joins TRBV10-2 to TRBJ1-4; D may be TRBD1 (5 bases). Between the trimmed V and J ends, which lost 8 bases and 3 bases, there was a span of 16 bases. The CDR3 is 15 amino acids. Germline V lookup: CDR1 WSHSY, CDR2 SAAADI. The CDR3: CASGQGWGSNEKLFF. The CDR3 nucleotides read TGCGCCAGCGGGCAGGGCTGGGGTTCTAATGAAAAACTGTTTTTT.

V gene TRBV5-1 combines with J gene TRBJ2-1, with TRBD1 as a possible D gene (5 bases). The germline gives CDR1 SGHRS, CDR2 YFSETQ. V shed 1 base and J shed 4 bases, with 9 bases lying between them. The CDR3 extends over 14 amino acids. The CDR3 coding sequence is TGCGCCAGCAGCTTGTTTCCAGGGTACAATGAGCAGTTCTTC. Residues: CASSLFPGYNEQFF. The full variable domain, its missing parts supplied by reference TRBV5-1 and TRBJ2-1, is KAGVTQTPRYLIKTRGQQVTLSCSPISGHRSVSWYQQTPGQGLQFLFEYFSETQRNKGNFPGRFSGRQFSNSRSEMNVSTLELGDSALYLCASSLFPGYNEQFFGPGTRLTVL.

The chain uses TRBV29-1 and TRBJ2-7; maybe TRBD1 (6 bases). Germline V gene sequence: CDR1 SQVTM, CDR2 ANQGSEA. The V end was cut by 2 bases, the J end by 0 bases, with 14 bases between. The CDR3 extends over 15 amino acids. The DNA for the CDR3 is TGCAGCGTTGAAACCAGGGGTCAGAGCTCCTACGAGCAGTACTTC. Its protein product is CSVETRGQSSYEQYF.

The CDR3 DNA reads TGTGCCAGCGCAACGGGTGTGGGTCAGCCCCAGCATTTT. This sequence encodes CASATGVGQPQHF. The chain couples TRBV7-2 to TRBJ1-5; D remains unclear. The CDR3 spans 13 residues. The V end lost 8 bases, the J end lost 6 bases, and 14 bases lay between the germline ends. Germline V gene sequence: CDR1 SGHTA, CDR2 FQGNSA.

This chain uses TRBV19 with TRBJ2-5; 8 nucleotides match TRBD2. CDR1 is LNHDA and CDR2 is SQIVND in the germline V gene (reference sequence). CDR3 size: 16 residues. Trimming took 1 base from V and 1 from J; bases not matched to a gene: 5. DNA for the CDR3: TGTGCCAGTAGTATAGCGGGGGGGAGACTCCAAGAGACCCAGTACTTC. Its translation: CASSIAGGRLQETQYF.